This TCR beta chain came from a study of T-cell reconstitution after alpha-beta-depleted transplantation in children (dated by TCRdb to about 2016). At the level of the whole study: T-cell immune reconstitution after TCRalphabeta/CD19-depleted allogeneic hematopoietic cell transplantation in children was quantitatively tracked in the study by means of TCR repertoire profiling. Broad study findings and their caveats: The apparently early alphabetaT-cell count recovery about two months after transplant was reportedly dependent on only several hundred rapidly expanded clones derived from non-depleted graft cells. In some patients, the high TCRbeta diversity seen at day 60 was put down to recipient T cells and intrathymic progenitors that had survived conditioning. The frequencies of hyperexpanded clones fell over the following months, and after one year, T-cell counts and TCRbeta diversity were mostly attributed to newly produced T cells.

V is cut back by 1 base and J by 8 bases, with 8 bases in the junction unmatched. Taken from the germline V gene, the CDR1 and CDR2 loops are SQVTM and ANQGSEA. Including the terminal cysteine and phenylalanine, the CDR3 comprises 14 residues. Of the read, only the CDR3 DNA is kept; its 42 bases are in frame from base 1. Libraries were prepared through PCR. The sequencing machine was an Illumina HiSeq 2500. Molecular barcoding was employed in the preparation of TCR libraries, with unique molecular identifiers being used to normalize TCRbeta repertoire quantification. TCRdb passed the public sequencing reads through fastp at Q25 and MiXCR, retaining productive beta sequences. Entries are consolidated by CDR3 protein sequence, retaining the most common genes and DNA. The sample includes around 500,000 distinct CDR3 sequences, with roughly 23% observed a single time. The ten largest clones add up to over 12% of the sample.

The treatment or condition label, as the study defines it: allogeneic hematopoietic cell transplantation with graft depleted of TCRalphabeta T cells and CD19 B cells. The children who served as transplant recipients had been given grafts of TCRalphabeta/CD19-depleted allogeneic hematopoietic cells. The sample holds many counts of this clonotype. Its antigen specificity is not known. Base-call qualities are not available, and no considerably larger clone is one nucleotide away. This specimen was PBMCs, mostly from graft donor cells, taken 360 days after TCRalphabeta/CD19-depleted stem cell transplant. Recombination connected TRBV29-1 to TRBJ2-1; TRBD2 lines up with 7 middle nucleotides. This TCR came from a boy younger than two who had a stem cell transplant for acute myeloid leukemia, so the T cells may come from the graft donor. The CDR3 region: CSVEGSGVMYEQFF. DNA sequence: TGCAGCGTTGAAGGCAGCGGGGTAATGTATGAGCAGTTCTTC.